The T cell receptor (beta chain) described here comes from a study of T cell responses to AZD1222 COVID-19 vaccine (dated by TCRdb to the early 2020s). Looking at the study overall: AZD1222 recipients given second doses at about 4 weeks or at about 12 weeks were pooled, since spike-specific TCR depth and breadth were not found to differ between the two schedules. TCR sequencing covered some 240 trial participants: 200 to 210 given two doses of AZD1222 and approximately 26 given two doses of MenACWY control vaccine. Trial participants were enrolled by age into 18-55, 56-69 and 70-plus year subgroups, with roughly 160, 29 and 62 TCR-sequenced participants respectively. What the authors observed across the whole study: No day 14 peak-response samples were available, so repertoires were characterized only after the peak T cell response. Spike-specific TCR breadth and depth rose significantly after two AZD1222 doses compared with day 0 and with MenACWY recipients. Most participants were white British and females outnumbered males, and the authors suggested that clonal diversity may have been underestimated. Vaccine-associated CD4 TCRs spanned the whole spike protein, with dominant responses in regions 160-218 and 743-854. Conclusions about previously exposed vaccinees were limited because only six or seven AZD1222 recipients were SARS-CoV-2 seropositive at baseline. Reportedly, close to half of the unique spike-specific TCRs recognized epitopes lying outside the regions that are mutated in the B.1.351 and B.1.1.7 variants. The 56-69-year group was small, and its depth increase did not reach significance, likely because of low power.

Clipping removes 3 bases from V and 2 bases from J, with 9 as the unmatched junction base count. The CDR3 holds 15 amino acids from the cysteine to the phenylalanine. Only the CDR3 region is kept as DNA, spanning 45 bases read in frame from base 1. The germline V gene (reference sequence) gives CDR1 as GTSNPN and CDR2 as SVGIG. In the paper's terms, the time point label means: baseline before first vaccination. Vaccinee samples came from UK trials COV001 and COV002, including a single-blind randomized controlled phase 2/3 trial of AZD1222 (ChAdOx1 nCoV-19) in healthy adults. Trial participant PBMC samples were collected at day 0 and day 28 after the second dose for TCRbeta chain sequencing. The CDR3 regions of human TCRbeta chains were subjected to immunosequencing. As for how the authors treated the data: TCRs in the repertoires were matched against a reference library of SARS-CoV-2-specific TCRs that had been generated with the MIRA antigen-specificity platform. Breadth was defined as the fraction of unique TCRs that were SARS-CoV-2-associated, and depth was defined as the fraction of total T cells that were SARS-CoV-2-associated. Using the MIRA data, each spike-specific TCR was mapped to the spike region that the TCR reacts to and placed in a CD4 or CD8 class. Log10-transformed breadth and depth values were compared by one-way ANOVA with Sidak's multiple comparisons tests. TCRdb's version of the immuneACCESS table is confined to in-frame rearrangements and falls short of the full clone set. An unresolved V gene accounts for under half of the shortfall where checked; the remainder is of unknown origin. V, J and clone size are taken as reported in that table, and D and trimming were inferred from the DNA itself. This sample lists about 56,000 clones; 80% to 90% were detected once. Over 13% of the sample is in the top ten clones.

A remark on this clone: Its specific antigen is unknown. Per-base qualities were not stored, and no clone one base away is much larger.

The rearrangement joined TRBV30 to TRBJ2-5; TRBD1 fits 7 bases in the junction. Sequencing was performed on peripheral blood, taken on day 0 of AZD1222 vaccination. This sequence originates from an adult in good health. Here is the DNA: TGTGCCTGGAGGTATTCCGACAGGGTACAAGAGACCCAGTACTTC. Its amino acids are CAWRYSDRVQETQYF.